The 19 T cell receptor beta chains given below trace back to one sample, sequenced in a study of cytomegalovirus exposure and HLA in healthy donors. Researchers ran the PCR with 60 Vbeta and 13 Jbeta primers. Clones were read by immunoSEQ multiplex PCR, and TCRdb kept only the in-frame ones, dropping some. The sample yields about 94,000 clones, 60% to 80% seen once. Sequencing used PBMCs. The receptors here all came from a middle-aged woman in good health and CMV-seronegative.

In this sample, this clone turned up a few times. V usage is TRBV4-1 and J usage is TRBJ1-4; D remains unclear. The V end was cut by 1 base, the J end by 4 bases, with 13 bases between. The CDR3 has 16 amino acids. Germline V gene sequence: CDR1 MGHRA, CDR2 YSYEKL. The CDR3 loop reads CASSQGGAGVNEKLFF. In DNA, the CDR3 is TGCGCCAGCAGCCAAGGGGGAGCCGGGGTTAATGAAAAACTGTTTTTT.

The chain links TRBV19 to TRBJ1-2; D is unclear. CDR1 and CDR2 (germline): LNHDA, SQIVND (reference sequence). Trimming removed 3 bases at V and 2 bases at J, with 10 bases between. The CDR3 spans 14 residues. The CDR3 loop is CASSIKEGNYGYTF. CDR3 nucleotides: TGTGCCAGTAGTATTAAGGAGGGAAACTATGGCTACACCTTC.

V usage is TRBV2 and J usage is TRBJ2-5; TRBD2 agrees at 9 bases. J gave up 2 bases and V 6 bases, and 7 bases lay outside the gene matches. CDR3 length: 15 amino acids. CDR1 and CDR2 from the germline V gene are SNHLY and FYNNEI. The CDR3 region has the DNA TGTGCCAGCAGCGGAAGACTAGCGGCACAAGAGACCCAGTACTTC. It specifies CASSGRLAAQETQYF.

This chain links TRBV7-3 with TRBJ2-6, with D unresolved. The CDR3 totals 17 residues. V gave up 0 bases and J gave up 0 bases, with 9 bases separating them. Germline CDR1 SGHTA, CDR2 FQGTGA. CDR3 sequence reads: CASSLTAPRSGANVLTF. The CDR3, as DNA: TGTGCCAGCAGCTTAACGGCCCCCCGCTCTGGGGCCAACGTCCTGACTTTC.

This chain connects TRBV27 to TRBJ1-2, with a weak D call TRBD1 (5 bases). There are 14 residues in the CDR3. CDR1 is MNHEY and CDR2 is SMNVEV in the germline V gene (reference sequence). Trimming removed 6 bases at V and 7 bases at J, with 18 bases between. CDR3 DNA: TGTGCCAGCAGGTCCCTGCCAGGGTACACTGGCTACACCTTC. This translates into CASRSLPGYTGYTF.

This sequence joins TRBV19 and TRBJ1-1, with a tentative D call TRBD1 (5 bases). Trimming shortened V by 0 bases and J by 8 bases, and 13 bases separated the two germline ends. The CDR3 covers 14 residues. Germline CDR1 reads LNHDA; CDR2 reads SQIVND (reference sequence). The CDR3 region has the DNA TGTGCCAGTAGTATAGATTGGGGACTCAGGGAAGCTTTCTTT. As protein: CASSIDWGLREAFF.

J is TRBJ2-2 and V is TRBV7-2; D remains ambiguous. V dropped 4 bases and J dropped 7 bases, with 13 bases sitting between them. In germline, CDR1 is SGHTA, CDR2 FQGNSA. The CDR3 length is 14 residues. The CDR3 loop reads CASSSQLAVGELFF. As DNA, the CDR3 is TGTGCCAGCAGCTCCCAGTTGGCTGTCGGGGAGCTGTTTTTT.

The V and J genes are TRBV7-8 and TRBJ1-3; no definite D call. Between the trimmed V and J ends, which lost 0 bases and 0 bases, there was a span of 9 bases. This CDR3 has 16 residues. In germline, CDR1 is SGHVS, CDR2 FQNEAQ. CDR3 nucleotides: TGTGCCAGCAGCTTAGCGGCCAGATCCTCTGGAAACACCATATATTTT. This gives the protein CASSLAARSSGNTIYF.

The V gene is TRBV7-2, the J gene TRBJ2-2; D may be TRBD1 (5 bases). V gave up 5 bases and J gave up 4 bases, with 14 bases separating them. Looked up from germline, CDR1 is SGHTA and CDR2 is FQGNSA. There are 15 residues in the CDR3. The CDR3 protein is CASSGRGFPTGELFF. The CDR3, as DNA: TGTGCCAGCAGCGGAAGGGGATTTCCCACCGGGGAGCTGTTTTTT.

The gene calls are TRBV19 and TRBJ1-1; no firm D call. Germline lookup yields CDR1 LNHDA and CDR2 SQIVND (reference sequence). Deletions cut 11 bases from V and 0 bases from J, with 10 bases between. The CDR3 covers 12 residues. CDR3 sequence reads: CAASAVNTEAFF. The CDR3 DNA reads as TGTGCCGCAAGCGCTGTGAACACTGAAGCTTTCTTT. Variable domain in full (rest from reference TRBV19 and TRBJ1-1): DGGITQSPKYLFRKEGQNVTLSCEQNLNHDAMYWYRQDPGQGLRLIYYSQIVNDFQKGDIAEGYSVSREKKESFPLTVTSAQKNPTAFYLCAASAVNTEAFFGQGTRLTVV.

The V call is TRBV5-6, the J call TRBJ2-6, with TRBD2 matching over 7 bases. Per the germline V gene, CDR1 is SGHDT and CDR2 is YYEEEE. After removal of 3 bases from V and 0 bases from J, the junction contained 0 bases not matched to a gene. The CDR3 runs 15 residues. The CDR3 here is CASSWEGSGANVLTF. The CDR3 coding sequence is TGTGCCAGCAGCTGGGAGGGCTCTGGGGCCAACGTCCTGACTTTC.

The V and J genes are TRBV6-1 and TRBJ2-1; maybe TRBD2 (5 bases). From germline, CDR1 is MNHNS and CDR2 SASEGT. The CDR3 contains 13 residues. V lost 10 bases, J lost 5 bases, and 15 bases lay in between. In DNA, the CDR3 is TGTGCCACCAAAGAGGGCCTAAACAATGAGCAGTTCTTC. It translates to CATKEGLNNEQFF.

The chain has TRBV5-8 and TRBJ2-7, with 8 bases lining up with TRBD1. This CDR3 has 13 amino acids. Germline CDR1 is SGHTS and CDR2 is YDEGEE. Unmatched junction bases numbered 6, after V lost 4 bases and J lost 6 bases. The CDR3 sequence is CASSPTDRAEQYF. CDR3 DNA sequence: TGTGCCAGCAGCCCCACGGACAGGGCCGAGCAGTACTTC.

V usage is TRBV5-1 and J usage is TRBJ1-2; D might be TRBD1 (5 bases). CDR3 length equals 13 residues. Trimming shortened V by 0 bases and J by 2 bases, and 5 bases separated the two germline ends. Looked up from germline, CDR1 is SGHRS and CDR2 is YFSETQ. The CDR3 sequence: CASSLGQNYGYTF. The CDR3 region has the DNA TGCGCCAGCAGCTTGGGACAGAACTATGGCTACACCTTC.

The rearrangement joins TRBV18 to TRBJ1-2; D may be TRBD1 (6 bases). The length of the CDR3 is 13 residues. The germline V and J ends were trimmed by 3 bases and 8 bases, with 13 bases remaining between them. The germline gives CDR1 KGHSH, CDR2 LQKENI. CDR3 protein: CASSPRQDGGYTF. The DNA of the CDR3 is TGTGCCAGCTCACCCCGACAGGATGGAGGCTACACCTTC.

V is TRBV4-3 and J is TRBJ2-2, with 7 positions matching TRBD2. CDR3 length: 15 residues. Trimming removed 1 base from V and 2 bases from J; junction bases left unmatched: 1. Germline V gene sequence: CDR1 LGHNA, CDR2 YSLEER. CDR3 DNA: TGCGCCAGCAGCCAAGGACTAGCAAACACCGGGGAGCTGTTTTTT. As protein: CASSQGLANTGELFF.

Concerning this clone: Sequence at one end of the junction differs from germline and may be a read error. The genes are TRBV6-5 and TRBJ1-6; tentatively, D is TRBD1 (6 bases). The germline gives CDR1 MNHEY, CDR2 SVGAGI. This CDR3 region has 15 residues. The CDR3 bases are TGTGCCAGCAGCGACCTGAACAGGGCGAATTCACCCCTCAACTTT. Translation gives CASSDLNRANSPLNF.

The DNA for the CDR3 is TGTGCCAGCAGCCAAGGGCGGACAGGGGGCACAATCGGTCAGCCCCAGCATTTT. Protein sequence: CASSQGRTGGTIGQPQHF. V is TRBV16 and J is TRBJ1-5, with 11 nucleotides matching TRBD1. The V gene's germline CDR1 is KGHSY and CDR2 FQNENV. The CDR3 loop spans 18 amino acids. J was trimmed by 6 bases and V by 2 bases; bases with no gene match: 12.

In regard to this clone: One junction end disagrees with the germline gene, perhaps due to a read error. The gene calls are TRBV7-7 and TRBJ2-3; D not certain. CDR3 size: 13 residues. The V gene's germline CDR1 is SSHAT and CDR2 FNYEAQ (reference sequence). The DNA for the CDR3 is TGTGCTAGCAGCCTTTCCAGCACAGATACGCAGTATTTT. It translates to CASSLSSTDTQYF. The full variable domain, completed using reference TRBV7-7 and TRBJ2-3, is GAGVSQSPRYKVTKRGQDVTLRCDPISSHATLYWYQQALGQGPEFLTYFNYEAQPDKSGLPSDRFSAERPEGSISTLTIQRTEQRDSAMYRCASSLSSTDTQYFGPGTRLTVL.